Following are 19 T cell receptor beta chains from one sample sequenced in a study of blood T cell repertoires in COVID-19. The table came from immunoSEQ multiplex PCR; TCRdb's copy has only in-frame clones and leaves some out. The sample includes fewer than 150,000 clones, almost 80% of them seen just once. Source material: peripheral blood. These TCRs come from a man in his sixties who had recovered from COVID-19.

CDR3 sequence reads: CASSPGGAGLASPSSYNEQFF. The CDR3 DNA reads as TGTGCCAGCAGCCCTGGGGGAGCGGGACTAGCGTCCCCGAGCTCCTACAATGAGCAGTTCTTC. V and J are TRBV4-2 and TRBJ2-1, with 10 bases fitting TRBD2. The CDR3 totals 21 residues. Germline assignment: CDR1 LGHNA and CDR2 YNFKEQ. Trimming took 4 bases from V and 0 from J; bases not matched to a gene: 18.

This clone has just one count. V usage is TRBV25-1 and J usage is TRBJ2-7, with TRBD2 as a possible D gene (6 bases). The germline V gene has CDR1 MGHDK and CDR2 SYGVNS. The CDR3 runs 11 residues. The ends were cut back, 5 bases at V and 9 bases at J, with 11 bases in the middle. CDR3 bases: TGTGCCAGCAGTCTTTCCGGGGGGCAGTACTTC. It codes for CASSLSGGQYF.

The genes are TRBV27 and TRBJ2-1, with a possible D match to TRBD1 (6 bases). CDR1 and CDR2 (germline): MNHEY, SMNVEV (reference sequence). V lost 3 bases to trimming and J lost 1 base, with 10 bases between them. The CDR3 covers 15 residues. For the CDR3, the DNA is TGTGCCAGCAGTTTCCAGGGGAATTCCTACAATGAGCAGTTCTTC. Its translation: CASSFQGNSYNEQFF.

The rearrangement uses TRBV6-2 or TRBV6-3 and TRBJ1-2; the D gene is possibly TRBD1 (5 bases). V lost 4 bases and J 4 bases, leaving 19 bases between the germline ends. This CDR3 is built from 16 residues. Germline CDR1 MNHEY, CDR2 SVGEGT. This CDR3 is CASSSVGLGSGYGYTF. The CDR3 DNA is TGTGCCAGCAGTTCGGTGGGGCTTGGTTCTGGCTATGGCTACACCTTC.

The rearrangement uses TRBV7-3 and TRBJ2-2; D is unresolved. This CDR3 is 13 amino acids long. Trimming took 6 bases from V and 5 from J, leaving 10 bases between them. The germline V gene has CDR1 SGHTA and CDR2 FQGTGA. CDR3 DNA: TGTGCCAGCAGTTTTGGAGAAACCGGGGAGCTGTTTTTT. This gives the protein CASSFGETGELFF.

The chain has TRBV4-1 and TRBJ2-5; TRBD2 matches 9 bases. CDR3 size: 17 residues. Trimming at V came to 2 bases and at J to 9 bases, leaving 16 bases not matched to a gene. In germline, CDR1 is MGHRA, CDR2 YSYEKL. The DNA for the CDR3 is TGCGCCAGCAGCCAACCTCGAGCGGGGGGCCGGCTGTGGGCCCAGTACTTC. This encodes CASSQPRAGGRLWAQYF.

The rearrangement uses TRBV19 and TRBJ1-5; D not certain. Deletions cut 4 bases from V and 4 bases from J, with 14 bases between. The CDR3 loop spans 15 amino acids. Germline V gene data show CDR1 as LNHDA and CDR2 as SQIVND (reference sequence). In nucleotides, the CDR3 is TGTGCCAGTAGTACCTCAGTAAATCGAAATCAGCCCCAGCATTTT. Protein: CASSTSVNRNQPQHF.

V gene TRBV28 combines with J gene TRBJ2-1, with 7 bases fitting TRBD1. The V gene's germline CDR1 is MDHEN and CDR2 SYDVKM. With V trimmed by 6 bases and J by 6 bases, 8 bases remained unmatched. The CDR3 runs to 14 residues. The DNA of the CDR3 is TGTGCCAGCAGAAGGACAGGTCCTCGCAATGAGCAGTTCTTC. This encodes CASRRTGPRNEQFF.

The chain joins TRBV5-4 to TRBJ1-2; possibly TRBD1 for D (5 bases). Trimming removed 5 bases at V and 8 bases at J, with 16 bases between. CDR1 and CDR2 (germline): SGHNT, YYREEE (reference sequence). The CDR3 has 13 amino acids. CDR3: CASRLQGSQGYTF. The CDR3 coding sequence is TGTGCCAGCAGACTTCAGGGTTCTCAGGGCTACACCTTC.

The V gene is TRBV3-1 (or the pseudogene TRBV3-2), the J gene TRBJ2-1; 9 bases agree with TRBD2. The CDR3 length is 14 residues. Looked up from germline, CDR1 is LGHDT and CDR2 is YNNKEL (reference sequence). The V gene end was trimmed by 3 bases and the J gene end by 9 bases; junction bases not matched to a gene: 6. This CDR3 reads CASSQASGATEQFF. The CDR3 nucleotides read TGTGCCAGCAGCCAGGCTAGCGGGGCGACTGAGCAGTTCTTC.

The chain carries TRBV7-2 and TRBJ2-5, with a weak D call TRBD2 (7 bases). CDR1 and CDR2 (germline): SGHTA, FQGNSA. V was clipped by 3 bases and J by 1 base, with 12 bases between them. The CDR3 is 15 residues long. The CDR3 coding sequence is TGTGCCAGCAGCTTTGGGGGGGCCGGCCAAGAGACCCAGTACTTC. Protein product: CASSFGGAGQETQYF.

Regarding this clone: At one of its ends the junction is not consistent with the germline gene, which may arise from a read error. The CDR3 DNA reads TGTGCCAGCTCACCGAAGACAGGGGCCTACGAGCACTACTTC. Encoded protein: CASSPKTGAYEHYF. V usage is TRBV18 and J usage is TRBJ2-7; 8 positions match TRBD1. Germline loops: CDR1 KGHSH, CDR2 LQKENI. The CDR3 spans 14 residues.

This clone was recorded a few times. V gene TRBV5-1 combines with J gene TRBJ1-1; 7 bases match TRBD1. This CDR3 spans 14 amino acids. With 3 bases clipped from V and 4 bases from J, the junction kept 6 bases outside the gene matches. Per the germline V gene, CDR1 is SGHRS and CDR2 is YFSETQ. The CDR3: CASSSTGTGTEAFF. The CDR3 DNA is TGCGCCAGCAGCTCGACAGGGACGGGCACTGAAGCTTTCTTT. The whole variable domain, filled in from reference TRBV5-1 and TRBJ1-1, reads KAGVTQTPRYLIKTRGQQVTLSCSPISGHRSVSWYQQTPGQGLQFLFEYFSETQRNKGNFPGRFSGRQFSNSRSEMNVSTLELGDSALYLCASSSTGTGTEAFFGQGTRLTVV.

The J gene is TRBJ1-4, the V gene TRBV6-5; D is ambiguous. CDR1 and CDR2 (germline): MNHEY, SVGAGI. There are 13 residues in the CDR3. Trimming took 2 bases from V and 6 from J, leaving 7 bases between them. The CDR3 DNA is TGTGCCAGCAGTTACCGGGATCATGAAAAACTGTTTTTT. Residues: CASSYRDHEKLFF.

V and J are TRBV5-3 and TRBJ2-2; unclear D gene. TRBV5-3 is an ORF for which the function is uncertain. Trimming stripped 0 bases from V and 7 bases from J, with 4 bases between. The CDR3 sequence is 12 residues long. In DNA form, the CDR3 reads TGTGCCAGAAGCTTGGGGCACGGGGAGCTGTTTTTT. Encoded protein: CARSLGHGELFF.

This rearrangement joins TRBV3-1 (or the pseudogene TRBV3-2) to TRBJ2-3; 9 bases align to TRBD2. The CDR3 covers 16 residues. The J segment lost 4 bases and the V segment lost 4 bases, leaving 9 bases of the junction unmatched. Germline V gene sequence: CDR1 LGHDT, CDR2 YNNKEL (reference sequence). CDR3 nucleotide sequence: TGTGCCAGCAGCCGCGCCTCTAGCGGGATCGCAGATACGCAGTATTTT. Translated: CASSRASSGIADTQYF.

The J gene is TRBJ1-5, the V gene TRBV7-8; D gene uncertain. Trimming removed 1 base at V and 0 bases at J, with 7 bases between. The CDR3 sequence is 15 residues long. Germline-derived CDR1 and CDR2 are SGHVS and FQNEAQ. This chain's CDR3 is CASSLGGSSNQPQHF. CDR3 coding DNA: TGTGCCAGCAGCTTAGGCGGGAGTAGCAATCAGCCCCAGCATTTT.

This clone was detected only once. This chain links TRBV30 with TRBJ2-5; 7 bases agree with TRBD1. Germline assignment: CDR1 GTSNPN and CDR2 SVGIG (reference sequence). V trimming: 7 bases; J trimming: 3 bases; junction bases outside the gene matches: 14. The CDR3 sequence is 15 residues long. CDR3: CAFTANRGVKETQYF. CDR3 nucleotide sequence: TGTGCCTTCACGGCTAACAGGGGAGTAAAAGAGACCCAGTACTTC.

The chain combines TRBV5-1 with TRBJ2-3, with 10 bases fitting TRBD1. The CDR3 is 17 amino acids. Germline trimming cut 0 bases from V and 3 bases from J; bases unmatched to any gene: 7. Germline CDR1 and CDR2: SGHRS and YFSETQ. Here the CDR3 DNA reads TGCGCCAGCAGCTTGGTCGGGACAGGGGAAGGAACAGATACGCAGTATTTT. Protein: CASSLVGTGEGTDTQYF.